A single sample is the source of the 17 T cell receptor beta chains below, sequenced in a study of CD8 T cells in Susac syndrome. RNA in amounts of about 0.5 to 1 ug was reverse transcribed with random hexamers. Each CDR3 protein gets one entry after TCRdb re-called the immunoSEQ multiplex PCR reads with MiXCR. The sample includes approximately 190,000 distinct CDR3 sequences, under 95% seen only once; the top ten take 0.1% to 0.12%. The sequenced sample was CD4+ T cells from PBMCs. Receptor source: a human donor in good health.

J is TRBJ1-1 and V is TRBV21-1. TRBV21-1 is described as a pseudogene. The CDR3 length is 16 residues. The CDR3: CASSRPYREGDTEAFF. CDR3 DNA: TGTGCCAGCAGCCGACCCTACAGGGAGGGGGACACTGAAGCTTTCTTT.

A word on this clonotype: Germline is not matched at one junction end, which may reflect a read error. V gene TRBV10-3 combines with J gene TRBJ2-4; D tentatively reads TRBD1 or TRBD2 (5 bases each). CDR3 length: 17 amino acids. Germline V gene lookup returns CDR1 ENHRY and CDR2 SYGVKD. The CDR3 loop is CAISESSGFGATNIQYF. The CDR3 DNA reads TGTGCCATCAGTGAGTCTTCTGGTTTCGGGGCCACAAACATTCAGTACTTC.

The DNA for the CDR3 is TGCAGCGTTGAGCAGGGAAACACCATATATTTT. Protein product: CSVEQGNTIYF. This chain connects TRBV29-1 to TRBJ1-3, with D hard to call. Germline CDR1 is SQVTM and CDR2 is ANQGSEA. The V end lost 3 bases, the J end lost 4 bases, and 4 bases lay between the germline ends. This CDR3 has 11 residues. The full variable domain, its missing parts supplied by reference TRBV29-1 and TRBJ1-3, is SAVISQKPSRDICQRGTSLTIQCQVDSQVTMMFWYRQQPGQSLTLIATANQGSEATYESGFVIDKFPISRPNLTFSTLTVSNMSPEDSSIYLCSVEQGNTIYFGEGSWLTVV.

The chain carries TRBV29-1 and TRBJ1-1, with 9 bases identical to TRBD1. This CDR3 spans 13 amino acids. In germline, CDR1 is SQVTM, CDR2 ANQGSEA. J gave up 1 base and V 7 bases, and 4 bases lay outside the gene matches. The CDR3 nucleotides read TGCAGCGCCTTGGGACAGGGGAACACTGAAGCTTTCTTT. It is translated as CSALGQGNTEAFF. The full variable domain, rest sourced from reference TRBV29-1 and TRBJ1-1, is SAVISQKPSRDICQRGTSLTIQCQVDSQVTMMFWYRQQPGQSLTLIATANQGSEATYESGFVIDKFPISRPNLTFSTLTVSNMSPEDSSIYLCSALGQGNTEAFFGQGTRLTVV.

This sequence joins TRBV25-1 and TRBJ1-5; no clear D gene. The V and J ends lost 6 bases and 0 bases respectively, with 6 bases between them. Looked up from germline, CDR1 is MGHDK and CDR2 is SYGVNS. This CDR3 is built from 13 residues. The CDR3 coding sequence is TGTGCCAGCAGGGGCCATAGCAATCAGCCCCAGCATTTT. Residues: CASRGHSNQPQHF. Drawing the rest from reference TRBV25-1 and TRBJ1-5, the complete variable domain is EADIYQTPRYLVIGTGKKITLECSQTMGHDKMYWYQQDPGMELHLIHYSYGVNSTEKGDLSSESTVSRIRTEHFPLTLESARPSHTSQYLCASRGHSNQPQHFGDGTRLSIL.

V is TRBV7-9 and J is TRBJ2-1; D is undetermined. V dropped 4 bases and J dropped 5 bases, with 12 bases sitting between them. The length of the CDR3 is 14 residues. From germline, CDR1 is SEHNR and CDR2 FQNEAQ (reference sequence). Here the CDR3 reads CASSSSVGHNEQFF. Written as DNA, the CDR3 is TGTGCCAGCAGCTCATCCGTCGGTCACAATGAGCAGTTCTTC.

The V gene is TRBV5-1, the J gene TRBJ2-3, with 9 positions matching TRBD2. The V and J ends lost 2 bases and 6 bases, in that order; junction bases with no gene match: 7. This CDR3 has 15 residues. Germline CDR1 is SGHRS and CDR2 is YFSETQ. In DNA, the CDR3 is TGCGCCAGCAGCTTTAGCGGGGGCCCTCTGGATACGCAGTATTTT. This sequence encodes CASSFSGGPLDTQYF.

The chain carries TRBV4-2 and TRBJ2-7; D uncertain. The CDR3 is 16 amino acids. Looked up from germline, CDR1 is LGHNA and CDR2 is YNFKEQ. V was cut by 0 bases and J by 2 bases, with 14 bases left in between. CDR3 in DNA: TGTGCCAGCAGCCAAGAGGCCCTGAGCGCAACCTACGAGCAGTACTTC. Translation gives CASSQEALSATYEQYF.

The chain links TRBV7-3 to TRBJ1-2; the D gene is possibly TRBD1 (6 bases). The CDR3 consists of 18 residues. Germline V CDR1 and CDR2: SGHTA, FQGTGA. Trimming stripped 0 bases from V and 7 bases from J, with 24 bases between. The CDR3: CASSLTPEGGVGVSGYTF. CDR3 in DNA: TGTGCCAGCAGCTTAACTCCGGAGGGGGGTGTGGGAGTTAGTGGCTACACCTTC.

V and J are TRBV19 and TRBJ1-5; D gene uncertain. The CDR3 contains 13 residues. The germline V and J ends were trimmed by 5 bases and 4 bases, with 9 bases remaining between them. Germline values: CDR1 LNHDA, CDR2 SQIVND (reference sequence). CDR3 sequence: CASSVRENQPQHF. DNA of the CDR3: TGTGCCAGTAGTGTGAGAGAGAATCAGCCCCAGCATTTT.

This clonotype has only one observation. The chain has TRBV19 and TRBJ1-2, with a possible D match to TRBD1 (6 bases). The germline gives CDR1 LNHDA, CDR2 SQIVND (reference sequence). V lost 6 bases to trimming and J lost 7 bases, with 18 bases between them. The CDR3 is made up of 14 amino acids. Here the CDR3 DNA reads TGTGCCAGTAGCCTTCTTACAGGGATCCGTGGCTACACCTTC. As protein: CASSLLTGIRGYTF.

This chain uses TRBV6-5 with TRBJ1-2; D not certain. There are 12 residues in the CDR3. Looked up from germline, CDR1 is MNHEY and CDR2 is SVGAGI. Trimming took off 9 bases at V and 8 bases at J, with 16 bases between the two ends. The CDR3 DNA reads TGTGCCAGTGGCGGTGGGCGTCGGGGCTACACCTTC. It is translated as CASGGGRRGYTF.

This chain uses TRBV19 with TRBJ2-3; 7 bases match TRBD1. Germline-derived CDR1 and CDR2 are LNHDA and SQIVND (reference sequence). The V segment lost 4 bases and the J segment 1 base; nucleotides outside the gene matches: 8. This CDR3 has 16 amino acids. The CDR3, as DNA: TGTGCCAGTAGTAAAAACAGGGGTGTTGGCACAGATACGCAGTATTTT. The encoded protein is CASSKNRGVGTDTQYF.

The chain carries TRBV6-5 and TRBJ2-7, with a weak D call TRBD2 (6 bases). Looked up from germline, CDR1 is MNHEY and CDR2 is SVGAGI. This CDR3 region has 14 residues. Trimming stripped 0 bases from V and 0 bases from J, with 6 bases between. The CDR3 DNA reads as TGTGCCAGCAGTTACTCGGGACTCTCCTACGAGCAGTACTTC. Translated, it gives CASSYSGLSYEQYF.

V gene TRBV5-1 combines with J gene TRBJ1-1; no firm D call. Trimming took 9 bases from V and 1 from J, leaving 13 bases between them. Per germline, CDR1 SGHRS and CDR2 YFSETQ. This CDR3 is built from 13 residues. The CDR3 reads CATKGARNTEAFF. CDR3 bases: TGCGCCACCAAGGGAGCCAGGAACACTGAAGCTTTCTTT.

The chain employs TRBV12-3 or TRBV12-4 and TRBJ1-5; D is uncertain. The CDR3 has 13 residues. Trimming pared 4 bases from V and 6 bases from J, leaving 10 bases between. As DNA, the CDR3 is TGTGCCAGCAGTTCTGGGTCTTTTCAGCCCCAGCATTTT. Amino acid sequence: CASSSGSFQPQHF.

In DNA form, the CDR3 reads TGTGCCAGCTCCCACCTGAGAGGCGCGGATAATTCACCCCTCCACTTT. Its protein product is CASSHLRGADNSPLHF. V usage is TRBV18 and J usage is TRBJ1-6; D gene ambiguous. With 6 bases removed from V and 5 bases from J, the gap between germline ends came to 17 bases. The CDR3 is 16 residues long. Germline CDR1 and CDR2: KGHSH and LQKENI.